This T cell receptor beta chain was recorded in a study of OX40 agonist ivuxolimab in advanced cancers. Overall study context: The study enrolled dose-escalation patients with hepatocellular carcinoma, melanoma, renal cell or head and neck cancer.

Sequenced by immunoSEQ multiplex PCR; TCRdb stores in-frame clones only, minus some. This table holds about 76,000 clones, 70% to 90% found once. Looked up from germline, CDR1 is MNHEY and CDR2 is SVGAGI. There are 13 residues in the CDR3. Unmatched junction bases numbered 4, after V lost 2 bases and J lost 7 bases. Study observations and caveats: Not determined was the antigen specificity of the expanded peripheral T cells. Researchers report that CD8+ T cells had, on average, more expanded clones than CD4+. Within 6 weeks, CD4+ and CD8+ blood T cells expanded clonally at 0.1 to 3.0 mg/kg.

This clone appeared a single time. Its antigen is currently unknown. This TCR was recovered from an adult with an advanced solid tumor such as melanoma, head and neck, liver or kidney cancer. This specimen was CD4+ or CD8+ T cells sorted from blood, taken in a trial of the OX40 agonist ivuxolimab. The V call is TRBV6-5, the J call TRBJ1-2, with 7 bases that match TRBD1. The CDR3 nucleotides read TGTGCCAGCAGTTACCGACAGGGTCTTGGCTACACCTTC. Its protein is CASSYRQGLGYTF.